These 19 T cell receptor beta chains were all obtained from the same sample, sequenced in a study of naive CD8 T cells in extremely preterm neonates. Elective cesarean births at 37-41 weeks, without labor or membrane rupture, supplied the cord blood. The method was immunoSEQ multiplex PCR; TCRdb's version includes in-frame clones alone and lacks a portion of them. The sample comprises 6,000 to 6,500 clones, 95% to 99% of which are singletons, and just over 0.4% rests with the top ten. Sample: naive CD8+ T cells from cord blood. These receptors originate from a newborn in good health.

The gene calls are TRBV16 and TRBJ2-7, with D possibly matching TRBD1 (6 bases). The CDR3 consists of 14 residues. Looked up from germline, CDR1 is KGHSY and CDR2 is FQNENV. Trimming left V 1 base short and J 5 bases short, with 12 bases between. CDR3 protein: CASSQYGRGDEQYF. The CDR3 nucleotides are TGTGCCAGCAGCCAATACGGCAGGGGAGACGAGCAGTACTTC.

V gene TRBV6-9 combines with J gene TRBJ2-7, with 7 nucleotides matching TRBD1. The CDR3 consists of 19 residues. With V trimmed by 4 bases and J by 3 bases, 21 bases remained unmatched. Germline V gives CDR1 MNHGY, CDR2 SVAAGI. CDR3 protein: CASSLGSLALGQRFYEQYF. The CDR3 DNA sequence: TGTGCCAGCAGTTTGGGTTCTCTCGCTTTGGGACAGCGCTTCTACGAGCAGTACTTC.

The CDR3 sequence is CASGPPYSQAFF. DNA for the CDR3: TGTGCTAGTGGCCCACCTTACTCTCAAGCTTTCTTT. The chain couples TRBV12-5 to TRBJ1-1, with D hard to call. Germline lookup yields CDR1 LGHNT and CDR2 FRNRAP. The germline V and J ends were trimmed by 6 bases and 9 bases, with 14 bases remaining between them. The length of the CDR3 is 12 residues.

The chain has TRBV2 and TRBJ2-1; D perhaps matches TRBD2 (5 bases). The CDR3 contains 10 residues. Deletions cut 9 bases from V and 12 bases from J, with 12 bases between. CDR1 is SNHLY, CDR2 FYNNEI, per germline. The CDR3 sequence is CASGTSTQFF. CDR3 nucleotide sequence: TGTGCCAGTGGTACTAGTACGCAGTTCTTC.

The CDR3 reads CASSPGTSGFQETQYF. In DNA form, the CDR3 reads TGTGCCAGCAGCCCCGGGACTAGCGGTTTTCAAGAGACCCAGTACTTC. This chain uses TRBV27 with TRBJ2-5; TRBD2 aligns across 11 bases. The ends lost 6 bases at V and 2 bases at J; junction bases unmatched: 8. The germline V gene has CDR1 MNHEY and CDR2 SMNVEV (reference sequence). CDR3 length: 16 amino acids.

CDR3 nucleotides: TGCGCCAGCAGCCCCGAGCGGGCCTCCTACAATGAGCAGTTCTTC. Protein product: CASSPERASYNEQFF. The V and J genes are TRBV5-1 and TRBJ2-1; D is possibly TRBD2 (6 bases). CDR1 and CDR2 from the germline V gene are SGHRS and YFSETQ. This CDR3 comprises 15 residues. Trimming took off 4 bases at V and 0 bases at J, with 11 bases between the two ends.

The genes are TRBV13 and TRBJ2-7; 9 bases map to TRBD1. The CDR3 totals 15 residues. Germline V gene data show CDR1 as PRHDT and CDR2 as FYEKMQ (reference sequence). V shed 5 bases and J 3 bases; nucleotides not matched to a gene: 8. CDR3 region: CASSPRDREGYEQYF. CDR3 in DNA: TGTGCCAGCAGCCCAAGGGACAGGGAAGGCTACGAGCAGTACTTC.

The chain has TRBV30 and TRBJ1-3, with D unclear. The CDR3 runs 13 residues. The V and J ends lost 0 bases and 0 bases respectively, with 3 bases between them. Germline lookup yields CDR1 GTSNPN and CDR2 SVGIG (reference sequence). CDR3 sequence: CAWSVHSGNTIYF. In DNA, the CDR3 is TGTGCCTGGAGTGTACACTCTGGAAACACCATATATTTT.

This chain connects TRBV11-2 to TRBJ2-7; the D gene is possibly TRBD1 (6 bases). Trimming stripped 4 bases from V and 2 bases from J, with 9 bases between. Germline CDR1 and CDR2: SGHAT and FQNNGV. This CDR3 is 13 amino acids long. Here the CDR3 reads CASSWGQAYEQYF. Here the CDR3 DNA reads TGTGCCAGCAGCTGGGGACAAGCCTACGAGCAGTACTTC.

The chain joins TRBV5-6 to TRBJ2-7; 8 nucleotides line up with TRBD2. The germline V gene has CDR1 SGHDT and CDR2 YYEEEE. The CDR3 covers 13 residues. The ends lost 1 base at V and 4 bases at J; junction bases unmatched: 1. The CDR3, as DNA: TGTGCCAGCAGCTTGCGGGAGGGTTACGAGCAGTACTTC. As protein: CASSLREGYEQYF. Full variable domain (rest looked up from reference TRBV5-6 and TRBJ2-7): DAGVTQSPTHLIKTRGQQVTLRCSPKSGHDTVSWYQQALGQGPQFIFQYYEEEERQRGNFPDRFSGHQFPNYSSELNVNALLLGDSALYLCASSLREGYEQYFGPGTRLTVT.

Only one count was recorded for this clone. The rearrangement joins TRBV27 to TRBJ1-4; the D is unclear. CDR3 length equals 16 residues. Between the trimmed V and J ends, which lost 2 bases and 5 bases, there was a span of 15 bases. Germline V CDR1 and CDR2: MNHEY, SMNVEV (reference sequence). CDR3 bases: TGTGCCAGCAGTTTACCCCCGACAATCGGAAATGAAAAACTGTTTTTT. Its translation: CASSLPPTIGNEKLFF.

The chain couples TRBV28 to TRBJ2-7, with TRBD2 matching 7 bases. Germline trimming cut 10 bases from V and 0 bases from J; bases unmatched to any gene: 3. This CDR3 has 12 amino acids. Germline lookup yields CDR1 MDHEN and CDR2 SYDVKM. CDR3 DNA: TGTGCCACCCGGGGGGTCTCCTACGAGCAGTACTTC. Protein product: CATRGVSYEQYF. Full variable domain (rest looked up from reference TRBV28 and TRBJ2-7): DVKVTQSSRYLVKRTGEKVFLECVQDMDHENMFWYRQDPGLGLRLIYFSYDVKMKEKGDIPEGYSVSREKKERFSLILESASTNQTSMYLCATRGVSYEQYFGPGTRLTVT.

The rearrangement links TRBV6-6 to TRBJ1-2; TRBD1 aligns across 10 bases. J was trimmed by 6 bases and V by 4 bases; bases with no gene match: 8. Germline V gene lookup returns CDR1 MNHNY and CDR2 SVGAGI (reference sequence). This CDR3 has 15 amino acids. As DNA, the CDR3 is TGTGCCAGCAGTTGGACGGGACAGGGGCAGGATGGCTACACCTTC. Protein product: CASSWTGQGQDGYTF.

The CDR3 protein is CASSPLGELSMNTEAFF. CDR3 bases: TGCGCCAGCAGCCCGCTGGGAGAGCTTTCGATGAACACTGAAGCTTTCTTT. The chain recombines TRBV4-1 with TRBJ1-1; D remains unclear. Deletions cut 4 bases from V and 0 bases from J, with 18 bases between. Looked up from germline, CDR1 is MGHRA and CDR2 is YSYEKL. CDR3 length equals 17 residues.

The CDR3 reads CASSQVLYSYNEQFF. CDR3 nucleotide sequence: TGCGCCAGCAGCCAAGTCTTATACTCCTACAATGAGCAGTTCTTC. The rearrangement joins TRBV4-1 to TRBJ2-1, with D unresolved. Germline CDR1 and CDR2: MGHRA and YSYEKL. Trimming took off 1 base at V and 0 bases at J, with 7 bases between the two ends. The CDR3 is 15 residues long.

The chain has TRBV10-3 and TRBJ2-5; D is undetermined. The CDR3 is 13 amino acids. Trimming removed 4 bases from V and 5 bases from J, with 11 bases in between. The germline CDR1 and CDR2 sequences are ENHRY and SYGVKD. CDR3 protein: CAISAESAETQYF. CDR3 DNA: TGTGCCATCAGTGCTGAGTCAGCGGAGACCCAGTACTTC.

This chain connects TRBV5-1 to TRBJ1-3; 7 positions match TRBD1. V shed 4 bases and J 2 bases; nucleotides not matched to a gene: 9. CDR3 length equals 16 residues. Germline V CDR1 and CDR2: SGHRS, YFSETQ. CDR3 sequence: CASSPDPGQPGNTIYF. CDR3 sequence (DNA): TGCGCCAGCAGCCCGGATCCGGGACAGCCTGGAAACACCATATATTTT.

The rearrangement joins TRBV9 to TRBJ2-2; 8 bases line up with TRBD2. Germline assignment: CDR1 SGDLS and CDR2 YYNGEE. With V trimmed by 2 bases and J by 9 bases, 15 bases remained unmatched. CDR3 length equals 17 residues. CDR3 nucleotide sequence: TGTGCCAGCAGCGTGGGGCGGGGGGAGAGGTTCTACAGGGAGCTGTTTTTT. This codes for CASSVGRGERFYRELFF. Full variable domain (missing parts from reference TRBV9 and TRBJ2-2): DSGVTQTPKHLITATGQRVTLRCSPRSGDLSVYWYQQSLDQGLQFLIQYYNGEERAKGNILERFSAQQFPDLHSELNLSSLELGDSALYFCASSVGRGERFYRELFFGEGSRLTVL.

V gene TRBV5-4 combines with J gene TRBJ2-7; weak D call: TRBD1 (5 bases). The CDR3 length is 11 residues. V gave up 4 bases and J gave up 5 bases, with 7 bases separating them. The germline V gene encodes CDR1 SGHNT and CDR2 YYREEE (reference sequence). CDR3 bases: TGTGCCAGCAGCAGGGGAAACGAGCAGTACTTC. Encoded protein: CASSRGNEQYF.